This TCR beta chain comes out of a study of T cell changes during pregnancy in multiple sclerosis (dated 2019 in TCRdb). In the study overall: The study examined how the T cell repertoire changed over the course of pregnancy in women with multiple sclerosis.

Libraries were made using the immunoSEQ multiplex PCR assay. The source is immuneACCESS, and TCRdb retained only in-frame sequences with V and J called. Part of the clones is not carried over; for the studies checked, unresolved V genes explain less than half of this, and the remainder is unexplained. The sample yields more than 75,000 clones; less than 95% were counted once. The ten largest account for 2.5% of the sample. CDR1 and CDR2 were assigned from the germline V gene (reference sequence) as MNHNY and SVGAGI. Spanning cysteine to phenylalanine, the CDR3 consists of 14 amino acids. CDR3 DNA only is kept here, 42 bases in frame from base 1. V has 6 bases trimmed and J has 4 bases trimmed; junction bases matching no gene number 6. Concerning this clone: Its antigen is unknown. No much larger clone is present one base from it, and per-base qualities are unavailable.

This sequence originates from a female donor with multiple sclerosis, enrolled in a pregnancy study. Sequences were derived from peripheral blood, sampled in the third trimester of pregnancy. Rearrangement joined TRBV6-6 to TRBJ2-7, with 10 bases in between that match TRBD2. The sequenced DNA is TGTGCCAGCAGGACGCTAGCGGGGGTGTACGAGCAGTACTTC. This is translated as CASRTLAGVYEQYF.